The 2 T cell receptor beta chains presented below share a single source sample, sequenced in a study of T cell responses to AZD1222 COVID-19 vaccine. Clones were sequenced by immunoSEQ multiplex PCR, and TCRdb holds only the in-frame ones, with some missing. Counted here are roughly 70,000 clones, 80% occurring once; the ten biggest clones make up about 14%. Here the sequenced sample was peripheral blood, taken 28 days after the second AZD1222 dose. The receptors shown here come from an adult who received the AZD1222 COVID-19 vaccine.

This clone has a handful of counts. This chain joins TRBV11-2 and TRBJ1-2; 7 nucleotides line up with TRBD1. The CDR3 is made up of 12 amino acids. The germline gives CDR1 SGHAT, CDR2 FQNNGV. V dropped 6 bases and J dropped 7; count of bases not matched to a gene: 5. The CDR3 sequence is CASSTGTAGYTF. The DNA of the CDR3 is TGTGCCAGCAGTACTGGGACAGCTGGCTACACCTTC.

The chain combines TRBV7-2 with TRBJ1-1; D possibly corresponds to TRBD1 (5 bases). The CDR3 is 13 residues long. The V and J ends lost 6 bases and 1 base respectively, with 9 bases between them. Per germline, CDR1 SGHTA and CDR2 FQGNSA. CDR3 DNA: TGTGCCAGCAGGAGACAGCCGAACACTGAAGCTTTCTTT. This sequence encodes CASRRQPNTEAFF.